This is a list of T cell receptor beta chains from one sample in a study of identifying expanded T cells in peripheral blood. Clones were read by immunoSEQ multiplex PCR, and TCRdb kept only the in-frame ones, dropping some. This table has 50,000 to 75,000 clones, about 89% appearing once. Sequenced: blood. Receptors originate from a person aged 18 to 69 in good health. CDR3s include the opening cysteine and the closing phenylalanine or tryptophan. Each record gives: D gene, J gene, clone size, V gene, CDR3 DNA, CDR3 protein. A D gene is named only where the DNA matches it firmly. Clone size appears in some rows only: once, few, many, or a class for an expanded clone.

D: -; J: TRBJ2-2; size: -; V: TRBV7-6; DNA: TGTGCCAGCAGCGATTATCGAGTTACCGGGGAGCTGTTTTTT; CDR3: CASSDYRVTGELFF
D: -; J: TRBJ2-7; size: -; V: TRBV30; DNA: TGTGCCTTTGTGGCAGGGATGTCCTACGAGCAGTACTTC; CDR3: CAFVAGMSYEQYF
D: -; J: TRBJ2-5; size: -; V: TRBV6-5; DNA: TGTGCCAGCAGCTCTGATCGGGTATTTGAGACCCAGTACTTC; CDR3: CASSSDRVFETQYF
D: -; J: TRBJ2-7; size: -; V: TRBV28; DNA: TGTGCCAGCAAAGTTTCGGGGAGCTCCTACGAGCAGTACTTC; CDR3: CASKVSGSSYEQYF
D: TRBD2; J: TRBJ2-2; size: -; V: TRBV7-6; DNA: TGTGCCAGCAGCTTAGGGACTAGGGACACCGGGGAGCTGTTTTTT; CDR3: CASSLGTRDTGELFF
D: -; J: TRBJ1-3; size: -; V: TRBV7-9; DNA: TGTGCCAGCAGCTCCACAGGGAACTCTGGAAACACCATATATTTT; CDR3: CASSSTGNSGNTIYF
D: TRBD1; J: TRBJ2-7; size: few; V: TRBV6-1; DNA: TGTGCCTGCACCCCCGGGGCAGGGGGCTACGAGCAGTACTTC; CDR3: CACTPGAGGYEQYF
D: TRBD1; J: TRBJ1-4; size: -; V: TRBV7-9; DNA: TGTGCCAGCAAAAAACAGGACAGGGTAGATGAAAAACTGTTTTTT; CDR3: CASKKQDRVDEKLFF
D: TRBD1; J: TRBJ1-5; size: -; V: TRBV11-3; DNA: TGTGCCAGCAGCTTAGTCAGGGGGCAGCCCCAGCATTTT; CDR3: CASSLVRGQPQHF
D: TRBD1; J: TRBJ2-7; size: -; V: TRBV7-3; DNA: TGTGCCAGCAGCTTACCCCCGGGACAGTGGAGCTACGAGCAGTACTTC; CDR3: CASSLPPGQWSYEQYF
D: TRBD1; J: TRBJ1-4; size: few; V: TRBV7-9; DNA: TGTGCCGGCGAACAGGGGTTGGAGGAAAAACTGTTTTTT; CDR3: CAGEQGLEEKLFF
D: TRBD1; J: TRBJ1-2; size: -; V: TRBV6-5; DNA: TGTGCCAGCAGCAGGACAGGCTCGCGCGGCTACACCTTC; CDR3: CASSRTGSRGYTF
D: -; J: TRBJ2-1; size: -; V: TRBV10-1; DNA: TGCGCCAGCAGCCCCGACAGCGACTACAATGAGCAGTTCTTC; CDR3: CASSPDSDYNEQFF
D: -; J: TRBJ2-7; size: -; V: TRBV27; DNA: TGTGCCAGCAGTACCCCCCGCGGGCAGTACTTC; CDR3: CASSTPRGQYF